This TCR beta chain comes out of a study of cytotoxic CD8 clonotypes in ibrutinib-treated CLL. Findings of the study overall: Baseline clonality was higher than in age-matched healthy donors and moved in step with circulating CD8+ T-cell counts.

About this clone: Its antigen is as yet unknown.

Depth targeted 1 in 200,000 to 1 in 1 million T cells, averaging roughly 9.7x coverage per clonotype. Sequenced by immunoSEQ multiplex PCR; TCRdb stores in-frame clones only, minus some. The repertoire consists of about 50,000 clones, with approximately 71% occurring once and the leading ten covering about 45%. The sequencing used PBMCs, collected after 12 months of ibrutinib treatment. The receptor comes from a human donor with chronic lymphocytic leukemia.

The DNA for the CDR3 is TGTGCCAGCAGCCAGACAGGGAGGGACTATGGCTACACCTTC. It yields the protein CASSQTGRDYGYTF. The chain has TRBV4-2 and TRBJ1-2; 7 nucleotides agree with TRBD1. V lost 3 bases and J lost 3; bases outside the gene matches: 4. The CDR3 is 14 residues long. Germline V gene data show CDR1 as LGHNA and CDR2 as YNFKEQ.